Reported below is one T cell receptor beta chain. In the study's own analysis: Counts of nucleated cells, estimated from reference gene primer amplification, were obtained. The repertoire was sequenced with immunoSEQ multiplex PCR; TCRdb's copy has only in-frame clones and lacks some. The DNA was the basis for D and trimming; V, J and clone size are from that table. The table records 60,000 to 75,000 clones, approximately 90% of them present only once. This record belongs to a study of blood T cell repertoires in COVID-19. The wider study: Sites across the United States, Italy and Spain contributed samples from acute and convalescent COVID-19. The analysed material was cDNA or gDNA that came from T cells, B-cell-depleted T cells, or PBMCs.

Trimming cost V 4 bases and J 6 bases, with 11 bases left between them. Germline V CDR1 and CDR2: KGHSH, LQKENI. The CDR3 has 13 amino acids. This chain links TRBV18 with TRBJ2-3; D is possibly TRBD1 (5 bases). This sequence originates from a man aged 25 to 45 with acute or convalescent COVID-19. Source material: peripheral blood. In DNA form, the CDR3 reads TGTGCCAGCTCACTAGGGGCGCCGGATACGCAGTATTTT. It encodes CASSLGAPDTQYF.